This record concerns one TCR beta chain sequence. Its target is not known. The V gene end was trimmed by 4 bases and the J gene end by 4 bases; junction bases not matched to a gene: 2. The CDR3 totals 14 residues. Germline-derived CDR1 and CDR2 are DFQATT and SNEGSKA (reference sequence). These data come from a study of blood T cells in healthy people across ages. Notes on the study in general: The study found TCR beta diversity correlated strongly with naive T cell percentage.

Primed by a sample-barcoded 5' primer and a J-beta primer mix, a second PCR proceeded for about 7 to 11 cycles. Via MiXCR, TCRdb re-called the 5' RACE reads, giving one row per CDR3 protein. The sample shows about 1.6 million distinct CDR3 sequences, 34% of them seen only once. Material for sequencing was blood. The chain combines TRBV20-1 with TRBJ2-2; 11 bases line up with TRBD1. This receptor was obtained from a young woman in good health. The CDR3 bases are TGCAGTGCTAATGGACAGGGGGCCACCGGGGAGCTGTTTTTT. Protein sequence: CSANGQGATGELFF.